Sequencing of this T cell receptor beta chain was carried out in a study of T cell clonality in common variable immunodeficiency. This table comes from immunoSEQ multiplex PCR, and its TCRdb copy is limited to in-frame clones, with some not included. The specimen gives about 35,000 clones without singletons; the ten biggest hold over 9%. V lost 4 bases, J lost 5 bases, and 16 bases lay in between. Germline values: CDR1 SQVTM, CDR2 ANQGSEA. The CDR3 is made up of 14 amino acids. This clone was seen many times. Sequencing ends 3 residues short of the CDR3 end; the germline J gene provides the rest. The material sequenced was peripheral blood mononuclear cells. This chain uses TRBV29-1 with TRBJ2-3, with D possibly matching TRBD2 (6 bases). The clonotype comes from a person aged 18 to 75 in good health. The CDR3 region is CSVGRGERVDTQYF. The CDR3 bases that were read are TGCAGCGTTGGGCGGGGAGAGAGAGTAGATACG.